The present T cell receptor beta chain was sequenced within a study of T cell responses to AZD1222 COVID-19 vaccine. Study context: Timing groups of about 4 and about 12 weeks for second doses were pooled.

Findings and limits, study-wide: Females made up more of the donors, who were largely white British, and clonal diversity may have come out too low. Spike-wide vaccine-associated CD4 TCRs dominated at 160-218 and 743-854. Spike-specific TCR breadth and depth grew following two AZD1222 doses.

The table came from immunoSEQ multiplex PCR; TCRdb's copy has only in-frame clones and leaves some out. The repertoire consists of around 160,000 clones, with roughly 91% occurring once and the leading ten covering approximately 2%. Germline V gene sequence: CDR1 LNHDA, CDR2 SQIVND (reference sequence). Trimming took 0 bases from V and 9 from J, leaving 13 bases between them. The CDR3 spans 14 residues. About this clone: Antigen unknown.

The chain employs TRBV19 and TRBJ2-3; D remains ambiguous. The clonotype originates from an adult in good health. The specimen was peripheral blood, collected on day 0 of AZD1222 vaccination. In nucleotides, the CDR3 is TGTGCCAGTAGTATAGAACACAGATGGCAGACGCAGTATTTT. Its protein is CASSIEHRWQTQYF.